There are many counts of the clone carrying this TCR beta chain. Antigen: not known. The data are from a study of T cells in Graves' hyperthyroidism and ophthalmopathy. The investigators amplified TCR beta CDR3 regions from RNA transcripts. An initial round of RT-PCR targeting the TCR CDR3 relied on the HTBI primer set. TCRdb independently ran MiXCR on the multiplex PCR reads; one entry per CDR3 protein. The sample consists of about 320,000 distinct CDR3 sequences, 15% to 20% of them appearing once. Study-wide results and caveats: A model built on 13 V-J features separated ophthalmopathy from stable hyperthyroidism.

Stability of Graves' hyperthyroidism was defined as absent ophthalmopathy progression within 18 months. Thyroid ultrasound, orbital computed tomography, clinical symptoms, and serum thyroxine and TRAb underpinned diagnoses. Fresh peripheral blood, about 9.6 ml, yielded the PBMCs. The material sequenced was blood. This TCR was sampled from a man aged 25-45 years with Graves' hyperthyroidism.

In DNA form, the CDR3 reads TGTGCCAGCAGCTTAGGGGTGTGGGTGTATGATGAGCAGTTCTTC. This gives the protein CASSLGVWVYDEQFF. The gene calls are TRBV7-4 and TRBJ2-1; unclear D gene. V lost 1 base and J 8 bases, leaving 15 bases between the germline ends. Germline CDR1 SGHVT, CDR2 SQSDAQ. The CDR3 loop spans 15 amino acids.